This T cell receptor (beta chain) was recorded in a study of T cells in Graves' hyperthyroidism and ophthalmopathy. V shed 4 bases, J shed 2 bases, and the junction held 5 bases outside the gene matches. CDR3 length: 15 amino acids. The germline gives CDR1 MNHNS, CDR2 SASEGT. Amplification yielded TCR beta CDR3 regions, with RNA transcripts as the source. The HTBI primer set served for first-round RT-PCR of the TCR CDR3. TCRdb re-called the multiplex PCR reads with MiXCR, one entry per CDR3 protein. The sample carries about 350,000 distinct CDR3 sequences, less than 20% recorded once. This clonotype was observed at least ten times.

Sequenced input: blood. The chain couples TRBV6-1 to TRBJ2-5, with 9 bases that match TRBD2. The clonotype comes from a woman in her thirties or forties with Graves' ophthalmopathy. The CDR3 nucleotides are TGTGCCAGCAGTGCAAAGACTAGCGGACAAGAGACCCAGTACTTC. It encodes CASSAKTSGQETQYF.